Following are 25 T cell receptor beta chains from one sample sequenced in a study of cytomegalovirus exposure and HLA in healthy donors. The assay was immunoSEQ multiplex PCR, and TCRdb's table has in-frame clones only and misses some. The data contain about 340,000 clones, roughly 90% of them seen just once; the ten biggest clones take up 0.84%. Sequences were obtained from PBMCs. These receptors came from a woman under 30 in good health and CMV-seronegative.

V usage is TRBV29-1 and J usage is TRBJ2-2; D perhaps matches TRBD1 (6 bases). The CDR3 is 19 residues long. Germline V CDR1 and CDR2: SQVTM, ANQGSEA. Between the trimmed V and J ends, which lost 4 bases and 2 bases, there was a span of 26 bases. The DNA for the CDR3 is TGCAGCGTTGCCGGAATTCCCCGCCTCCGGGACACCAACACCGGGGAGCTGTTTTTT. It codes for CSVAGIPRLRDTNTGELFF.

The CDR3 loop is CASNRQGSTDTQYF. CDR3 nucleotides: TGTGCCAGCAACCGACAGGGTAGCACAGATACGCAGTATTTT. This chain links TRBV28 with TRBJ2-3; 7 positions agree with TRBD1. The V segment lost 7 bases and the J segment 0 bases; nucleotides outside the gene matches: 4. The CDR3 length is 14 residues. Germline CDR1 MDHEN, CDR2 SYDVKM.

This clone was seen once. The rearrangement joins TRBV5-1 to TRBJ2-1, with D perhaps matching TRBD2 (5 bases). The CDR3 totals 13 residues. The V gene's germline CDR1 is SGHRS and CDR2 YFSETQ. With 4 bases removed from V and 8 bases from J, the gap between germline ends came to 13 bases. In DNA form, the CDR3 reads TGCGCCAGCAGCCAACTTCGTAGCGATGAGCAGTTCTTC. This gives the protein CASSQLRSDEQFF.

The rearrangement uses TRBV9 and TRBJ1-2; 7 bases fit TRBD1. The junction had 6 bases not matched to a gene; V was cut back by 4 bases and J by 3 bases. The CDR3 length is 14 residues. Looked up from germline, CDR1 is SGDLS and CDR2 is YYNGEE. The CDR3 spells CASSSRTGDYGYTF. CDR3 in DNA: TGTGCCAGCAGCTCTCGGACAGGAGACTATGGCTACACCTTC. Together with reference TRBV9 and TRBJ1-2, the CDR3 gives the full variable domain: DSGVTQTPKHLITATGQRVTLRCSPRSGDLSVYWYQQSLDQGLQFLIQYYNGEERAKGNILERFSAQQFPDLHSELNLSSLELGDSALYFCASSSRTGDYGYTFGSGTRLTVV.

V and J are TRBV6-5 and TRBJ2-3; D possibly corresponds to TRBD2 (6 bases). Trimming shortened V by 4 bases and J by 0 bases, and 14 bases separated the two germline ends. This CDR3 has 16 amino acids. Germline V gene sequence: CDR1 MNHEY, CDR2 SVGAGI. Here the CDR3 reads CASSSRLSGSTDTQYF. Here the CDR3 DNA reads TGTGCCAGCAGTTCCAGACTAAGCGGGAGCACAGATACGCAGTATTTT.

The CDR3 coding sequence is TGCGCCAGCAGCTTGTTGTGGCTAGACACAGATACGCAGTATTTT. Amino acid sequence: CASSLLWLDTDTQYF. The rearrangement joins TRBV5-1 to TRBJ2-3; D remains unclear. Germline lookup yields CDR1 SGHRS and CDR2 YFSETQ. Between the trimmed V and J ends, which lost 1 base and 2 bases, there was a span of 11 bases. CDR3 size: 15 residues.

The genes are TRBV27 and TRBJ2-1; 10 positions agree with TRBD2. The CDR3 length is 16 residues. Germline lookup yields CDR1 MNHEY and CDR2 SMNVEV (reference sequence). V trimming: 6 bases; J trimming: 2 bases; junction bases outside the gene matches: 7. The CDR3 sequence is CASSRAGGVAYNEQFF. CDR3 nucleotides: TGTGCCAGCAGCCGAGCGGGAGGGGTGGCCTACAATGAGCAGTTCTTC.

This sequence joins TRBV30 and TRBJ1-3, with no clear D. This CDR3 is built from 16 residues. V was clipped by 0 bases and J by 0 bases, with 12 bases between them. The germline V gene encodes CDR1 GTSNPN and CDR2 SVGIG (reference sequence). CDR3 sequence: CAWSVTFGDSGNTIYF. CDR3 DNA: TGTGCCTGGAGTGTAACTTTCGGGGACTCTGGAAACACCATATATTTT.

The rearrangement joins TRBV5-1 to TRBJ2-2; the match to TRBD1 covers 9 bases. The junction had 6 bases not matched to a gene; V was cut back by 4 bases and J by 2 bases. Germline CDR1 reads SGHRS; CDR2 reads YFSETQ. This CDR3 is 16 amino acids long. The CDR3 coding sequence is TGCGCCAGCAGCCGCCGGACAGGGGCAAACACCGGGGAGCTGTTTTTT. This codes for CASSRRTGANTGELFF.

J is TRBJ2-7 and V is TRBV5-5; no definite D call. CDR3 length: 12 amino acids. The germline V gene has CDR1 SGHKS and CDR2 YYEKEE (reference sequence). V lost 4 bases, J lost 2 bases, and 7 bases lay in between. CDR3 amino acids: CASSLLTYEQYF. CDR3 DNA sequence: TGTGCCAGCAGCCTCCTTACCTACGAGCAGTACTTC.

The gene calls are TRBV2 and TRBJ2-5, with D possibly TRBD2 on 6 matching bases. Deletions cut 6 bases from V and 5 bases from J, with 13 bases between. The CDR3 consists of 13 residues. Germline V CDR1 and CDR2: SNHLY, FYNNEI. The CDR3 region has the DNA TGTGCCAGCAGCCGACTAGTTGGCGAGACCCAGTACTTC. Protein product: CASSRLVGETQYF.

The chain links TRBV4-1 to TRBJ2-7; D gene unclear. CDR1 and CDR2 from the germline V gene are MGHRA and YSYEKL. The CDR3 runs 15 residues. V was shortened by 0 bases and J by 3 bases, with 12 bases between the two germline ends. The DNA of the CDR3 is TGCGCCAGCAGCCAAGACGGCCAGGCTAACTACGAGCAGTACTTC. Translating it yields CASSQDGQANYEQYF.

The chain recombines TRBV6-6 with TRBJ1-1; D is ambiguous. Trimming left V 1 base short and J 3 bases short, with 9 bases between. The CDR3 is 14 amino acids. Germline-derived CDR1 and CDR2 are MNHNY and SVGAGI (reference sequence). CDR3 loop: CASSYLGRDTEAFF. DNA for the CDR3: TGTGCCAGCAGTTACTTGGGGAGGGACACTGAAGCTTTCTTT.

This rearrangement joins TRBV9 to TRBJ2-7, with 11 bases matching TRBD2. V was clipped by 2 bases and J by 5 bases; unmatched bases: 6. The CDR3 covers 15 residues. Per germline, CDR1 SGDLS and CDR2 YYNGEE. The CDR3 DNA sequence: TGTGCCAGCAGCGTCTTAGCGGGAGGGAGCGACGAGCAGTACTTC. As protein: CASSVLAGGSDEQYF.

The chain is built from TRBV2 and TRBJ1-4; 11 positions match TRBD1. Looked up from germline, CDR1 is SNHLY and CDR2 is FYNNEI. Trimming removed 8 bases from V and 8 bases from J; junction bases left unmatched: 7. This CDR3 comprises 14 residues. The CDR3 spells CASGPDRGLEKLFF. The CDR3 DNA reads as TGTGCCAGCGGACCGGACAGGGGGCTAGAAAAACTGTTTTTT.

The J gene is TRBJ2-5, the V gene TRBV7-2, with TRBD2 identical over 8 bases. This CDR3 region has 15 residues. Trimming took 4 bases from V and 6 from J; bases not matched to a gene: 10. Looked up from germline, CDR1 is SGHTA and CDR2 is FQGNSA. DNA for the CDR3: TGTGCCAGCAGCTCGGGGGGACTAGTTGTAAAGACCCAGTACTTC. Translation: CASSSGGLVVKTQYF. The whole variable domain, remainder taken from reference TRBV7-2 and TRBJ2-5, is GAGVSQSPSNKVTEKGKDVELRCDPISGHTALYWYRQSLGQGLEFLIYFQGNSAPDKSGLPSDRFSAERTGGSVSTLTIQRTQQEDSAVYLCASSSGGLVVKTQYFGPGTRLLVL.

This chain connects TRBV5-1 to TRBJ2-1, with 12 bases aligning to TRBD2. Germline V lookup: CDR1 SGHRS, CDR2 YFSETQ. V shed 0 bases and J 9 bases; nucleotides not matched to a gene: 7. This CDR3 has 16 amino acids. The CDR3 region is CASSLDPSGRASEQFF. For the CDR3, the DNA is TGCGCCAGCAGCTTGGATCCTAGCGGGAGGGCCAGTGAGCAGTTCTTC.

This chain joins TRBV7-6 and TRBJ2-2; a possible D gene is TRBD1 (6 bases). CDR1 SGHVS and CDR2 FNYEAQ come from the germline V gene. The V gene lost 2 bases and the J gene lost 0 bases, with 7 bases spanning the gap. This CDR3 has 15 amino acids. CDR3 sequence (DNA): TGTGCCAGCAGCTTACGACAGGCGAACACCGGGGAGCTGTTTTTT. It encodes CASSLRQANTGELFF.

V usage is TRBV5-1 and J usage is TRBJ1-3; D gene uncertain. Trimming cost V 0 bases and J 2 bases, with 9 bases left between them. In germline, CDR1 is SGHRS, CDR2 YFSETQ. The CDR3 spans 15 residues. The CDR3 nucleotides read TGCGCCAGCAGCTTGGCCGGGGTAACTGGAAACACCATATATTTT. Protein product: CASSLAGVTGNTIYF.

This rearrangement joins TRBV6-4 to TRBJ2-1, with D tentatively TRBD2 (5 bases). This CDR3 spans 13 amino acids. Per germline, CDR1 MRHNA and CDR2 SNTAGT. The ends were cut back, 3 bases at V and 6 bases at J, with 9 bases in the middle. This CDR3 reads CASSDGRLNEQFF. The CDR3 nucleotides read TGTGCCAGCAGTGATGGGAGACTCAATGAGCAGTTCTTC.

The chain uses TRBV9 and TRBJ1-2, with 7 positions matching TRBD1. Unmatched junction bases numbered 3, after V lost 3 bases and J lost 1 base. This CDR3 has 14 amino acids. Germline V gene sequence: CDR1 SGDLS, CDR2 YYNGEE. CDR3 in DNA: TGTGCCAGCAGCGGACAGGGTGGTAACTATGGCTACACCTTC. It encodes CASSGQGGNYGYTF.

V is TRBV7-2 and J is TRBJ2-6, with a tentative D call TRBD2 (6 bases). Trimming took 2 bases from V and 2 from J, leaving 13 bases between them. Looked up from germline, CDR1 is SGHTA and CDR2 is FQGNSA. The CDR3 covers 17 residues. CDR3: CASSLRDGTPGANVLTF. The CDR3 DNA reads TGTGCCAGCAGCTTAAGGGACGGGACTCCTGGGGCCAACGTCCTGACTTTC.

The rearrangement uses TRBV30 and TRBJ1-2; maybe TRBD1 (5 bases). Germline CDR1 GTSNPN, CDR2 SVGIG (reference sequence). The V and J ends lost 3 bases and 8 bases respectively, with 16 bases between them. The CDR3 length is 13 residues. CDR3 amino acids: CAWSQGTDRGYTF. CDR3 DNA sequence: TGTGCCTGGAGCCAGGGCACGGATCGGGGCTACACCTTC.

The CDR3, as DNA: TGTGCCAGCTCACCACCGGACAGCTACGAGCAGTACTTC. It encodes CASSPPDSYEQYF. The genes are TRBV18 and TRBJ2-7; D is possibly TRBD1 (6 bases). Germline CDR1 and CDR2: KGHSH and LQKENI. With 0 bases removed from V and 3 bases from J, the gap between germline ends came to 6 bases. CDR3 length equals 13 residues.

This sequence joins TRBV9 and TRBJ2-6; 7 bases agree with TRBD2. Germline CDR1 and CDR2: SGDLS and YYNGEE. The V and J ends lost 1 base and 1 base, in that order; junction bases with no gene match: 11. The CDR3 loop spans 19 amino acids. CDR3 region: CASSVRDYPSLSGANVLTF. The CDR3 region has the DNA TGTGCCAGCAGCGTACGGGACTATCCGTCACTATCTGGGGCCAACGTCCTGACTTTC.